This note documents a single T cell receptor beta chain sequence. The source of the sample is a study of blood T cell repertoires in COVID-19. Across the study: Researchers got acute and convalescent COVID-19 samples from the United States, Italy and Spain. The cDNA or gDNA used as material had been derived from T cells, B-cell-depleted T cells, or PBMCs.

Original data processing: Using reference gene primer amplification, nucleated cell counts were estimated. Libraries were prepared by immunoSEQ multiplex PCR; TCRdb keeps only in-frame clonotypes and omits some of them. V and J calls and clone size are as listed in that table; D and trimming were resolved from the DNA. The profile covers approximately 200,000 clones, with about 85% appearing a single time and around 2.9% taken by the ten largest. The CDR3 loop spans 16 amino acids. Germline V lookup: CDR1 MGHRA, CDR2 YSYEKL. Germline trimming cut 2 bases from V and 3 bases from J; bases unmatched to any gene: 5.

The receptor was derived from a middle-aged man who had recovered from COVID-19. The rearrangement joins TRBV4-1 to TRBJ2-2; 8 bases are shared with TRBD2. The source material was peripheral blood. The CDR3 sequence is CASSQSGRTHTGELFF. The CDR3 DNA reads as TGCGCCAGCAGCCAAAGCGGGAGAACTCACACCGGGGAGCTGTTTTTT.